The next 23 T cell receptor beta chains were all read from a single sample in a study of CD8 T cells in Susac syndrome. The authors reverse transcribed roughly 0.5 to 1 ug RNA with random hexamers. TCRdb processed the immunoSEQ multiplex PCR reads anew with MiXCR; each CDR3 protein has one entry. The data hold fewer than 200,000 distinct CDR3 sequences, with 75% to 95% observed a single time. Sequenced: CD4+ T cells from PBMCs. These TCRs come from a human donor with Susac syndrome.

The V and J genes are TRBV11-2 and TRBJ2-7, with D possibly TRBD2 on 6 matching bases. Trimming removed 5 bases at V and 4 bases at J, with 12 bases between. Germline CDR1 and CDR2: SGHAT and FQNNGV. The CDR3 loop spans 13 amino acids. The DNA of the CDR3 is TGTGCCAGCAGCCCGGAGGGGAGGTACGAGCAGTACTTC. Protein sequence: CASSPEGRYEQYF.

This rearrangement joins TRBV24-1 to TRBJ2-5; D not resolved. V shed 3 bases and J shed 5 bases, with 9 bases lying between them. The CDR3 totals 13 residues. CDR1 and CDR2 from the germline V gene are KGHDR and SFDVKD. The CDR3 here is CATSDQLLETQYF. CDR3 in DNA: TGTGCCACCAGTGATCAACTTCTCGAGACCCAGTACTTC.

V is TRBV2 and J is TRBJ2-3, with TRBD1 identical over 8 bases. J gave up 1 base and V 6 bases, and 3 bases lay outside the gene matches. CDR1 is SNHLY and CDR2 is FYNNEI in the germline V gene. The CDR3 has 14 residues. CDR3 in amino acids: CASRPQGGTDTQYF. The CDR3 coding sequence is TGTGCCAGCAGGCCACAGGGGGGCACAGATACGCAGTATTTT.

This rearrangement joins TRBV12-3 or TRBV12-4 to TRBJ2-3; possibly TRBD1 or TRBD2 for D (5 bases each). CDR3 length: 16 residues. V lost 2 bases and J 2 bases, leaving 14 bases between the germline ends. CDR3 in amino acids: CASSLTGRGHTDTQYF. CDR3 DNA sequence: TGTGCCAGCAGTTTAACGGGGCGAGGACACACAGATACGCAGTATTTT.

The chain carries TRBV2 and TRBJ2-1; 9 bases map to TRBD2. The CDR3 has 15 residues. Germline lookup yields CDR1 SNHLY and CDR2 FYNNEI. V was pared by 4 bases and J by 4 bases, with 5 bases of the junction left unmatched. CDR3 loop: CASSVPSGEYNEQFF. The CDR3 DNA sequence: TGTGCCAGCAGTGTACCTAGCGGGGAATACAATGAGCAGTTCTTC. The variable domain in full, with the rest retrieved from reference TRBV2 and TRBJ2-1, is EPEVTQTPSHQVTQMGQEVILRCVPISNHLYFYWYRQILGQKVEFLVSFYNNEISEKSEIFDDQFSVERPDGSNFTLKIRSTKLEDSAMYFCASSVPSGEYNEQFFGPGTRLTVL.

The CDR3: CSARGGPFSTDTQYF. CDR3 DNA sequence: TGCAGTGCTAGGGGGGGTCCATTTAGCACAGATACGCAGTATTTT. The chain combines TRBV20-1 with TRBJ2-3, with a tentative D call TRBD2 (6 bases). This CDR3 comprises 15 residues. Germline assignment: CDR1 DFQATT and CDR2 SNEGSKA (reference sequence). Trimming removed 3 bases from V and 0 bases from J, with 13 bases in between.

This clonotype has just a few counts. The chain recombines TRBV29-1 with TRBJ1-1; possible D gene TRBD1, 5 bases. CDR3 length: 14 residues. Germline lookup yields CDR1 SQVTM and CDR2 ANQGSEA. The ends were cut back, 8 bases at V and 3 bases at J, with 19 bases in the middle. DNA for the CDR3: TGCAGCTCCCGGGGGGGATCGATGGACACTGAAGCTTTCTTT. It encodes CSSRGGSMDTEAFF.

The chain uses TRBV4-1 and TRBJ2-7; the match to TRBD2 covers 10 bases. V lost 4 bases, J lost 0 bases, and 6 bases stayed unmatched. The germline V gene has CDR1 MGHRA and CDR2 YSYEKL. The CDR3 has 16 residues. The CDR3 DNA reads as TGCGCCAGCAGCCGATATACTAGCGGGACCTCCTACGAGCAGTACTTC. It encodes CASSRYTSGTSYEQYF.

This chain links TRBV20-1 with TRBJ2-3, with D maybe TRBD2 (5 bases). Germline V gene sequence: CDR1 DFQATT, CDR2 SNEGSKA (reference sequence). V lost 0 bases to trimming and J lost 4 bases, with 17 bases between them. The CDR3 length is 16 residues. The CDR3 nucleotides read TGCAGTGCTAGAGAGGAGCCTAGCTTAGGCGCAGATACGCAGTATTTT. Translation gives CSAREEPSLGADTQYF.

V and J are TRBV3-1 and TRBJ2-1; D perhaps matches TRBD2 (5 bases). Deletions cut 1 base from V and 13 bases from J, with 14 bases between. This CDR3 comprises 13 residues. Germline values: CDR1 LGHDT, CDR2 YNNKEL (reference sequence). The CDR3 DNA follows: TGTGCCAGCAGCCAAGTTGTGTCGGGGTCACAGTTCTTC. This gives the protein CASSQVVSGSQFF.

The chain uses TRBV2 and TRBJ2-3; TRBD2 matches 8 bases. V dropped 7 bases and J dropped 3; count of bases not matched to a gene: 12. The CDR3 extends over 16 amino acids. Germline assignment: CDR1 SNHLY and CDR2 FYNNEI. The CDR3, as DNA: TGTGCCAGCACCGCCAGTCTAGCGGGCAGGACAGATACGCAGTATTTT. This gives the protein CASTASLAGRTDTQYF.

The chain recombines TRBV9 with TRBJ1-1; no clear D. V shed 0 bases and J shed 3 bases, with 9 bases lying between them. The CDR3 loop spans 14 amino acids. Germline V gene sequence: CDR1 SGDLS, CDR2 YYNGEE. CDR3 sequence reads: CASSVVSGYTEAFF. CDR3 bases: TGTGCCAGCAGCGTAGTATCAGGTTACACTGAAGCTTTCTTT.

The genes are TRBV18 and TRBJ1-2; 7 positions match TRBD1. J gave up 2 bases and V 3 bases, and 12 bases lay outside the gene matches. Looked up from germline, CDR1 is KGHSH and CDR2 is LQKENI. The CDR3 runs 17 residues. The chain's CDR3 is CASSPSPAGQRNYGYTF. Written as DNA, the CDR3 is TGTGCCAGCTCACCTTCTCCTGCGGGACAGCGAAACTATGGCTACACCTTC. Using reference TRBV18 and TRBJ1-2 for the parts outside the CDR3, the full variable domain is NAGVMQNPRHLVRRRGQEARLRCSPMKGHSHVYWYRQLPEEGLKFMVYLQKENIIDESGMPKERFSAEFPKEGPSILRIQQVVRGDSAAYFCASSPSPAGQRNYGYTFGSGTRLTVV.

V gene TRBV27 combines with J gene TRBJ1-1; TRBD1 agrees at 7 bases. V trimming: 4 bases; J trimming: 0 bases; junction bases outside the gene matches: 8. This CDR3 has 16 residues. Germline V gives CDR1 MNHEY, CDR2 SMNVEV (reference sequence). The DNA for the CDR3 is TGTGCCAGCAGTTCCCTGGGGGACAGCCTGAACACTGAAGCTTTCTTT. This sequence encodes CASSSLGDSLNTEAFF.

V is TRBV2 and J is TRBJ1-5, with D hard to call. V lost 0 bases and J 3 bases, leaving 6 bases between the germline ends. CDR3 length: 14 amino acids. Looked up from germline, CDR1 is SNHLY and CDR2 is FYNNEI. CDR3: CASSEATYNQPQHF. Here the CDR3 DNA reads TGTGCCAGCAGTGAAGCCACCTACAATCAGCCCCAGCATTTT.

The chain recombines TRBV20-1 with TRBJ2-5, with a weak D call TRBD2 (6 bases). CDR3 length: 13 amino acids. CDR1 and CDR2 (germline): DFQATT, SNEGSKA (reference sequence). Trimming cost V 6 bases and J 2 bases, with 13 bases left between them. CDR3 nucleotide sequence: TGCAGTGCCCTAGCGAGGGGACAAGAGACCCAGTACTTC. Amino acids: CSALARGQETQYF.

The chain recombines TRBV5-4 with TRBJ2-3; 7 bases line up with TRBD1. The junction had 3 bases not matched to a gene; V was cut back by 5 bases and J by 3 bases. Germline CDR1 SGHNT, CDR2 YYREEE (reference sequence). The length of the CDR3 is 13 residues. CDR3 DNA sequence: TGTGCCAGCAGGGGACAGAAGACAGATACGCAGTATTTT. Residues: CASRGQKTDTQYF.

The CDR3 DNA sequence: TGTGCCAGCAGTGACCCCGAAGGCGGCACAGATACGCAGTATTTT. Its translation: CASSDPEGGTDTQYF. The V gene is TRBV6-4, the J gene TRBJ2-3; D is ambiguous. This CDR3 spans 15 amino acids. Germline CDR1 reads MRHNA; CDR2 reads SNTAGT. V was shortened by 2 bases and J by 1 base, with 10 bases between the two germline ends.

The chain couples TRBV19 to TRBJ1-3, with a possible D match to TRBD1 (5 bases). The CDR3 consists of 15 residues. Germline assignment: CDR1 LNHDA and CDR2 SQIVND (reference sequence). V lost 5 bases and J 4 bases, leaving 15 bases between the germline ends. The CDR3 DNA sequence: TGTGCCAGTAGTCCAAGGGACCTTGGGGGAAACACCATATATTTT. Translating it yields CASSPRDLGGNTIYF. Drawing the rest from reference TRBV19 and TRBJ1-3, the complete variable domain is DGGITQSPKYLFRKEGQNVTLSCEQNLNHDAMYWYRQDPGQGLRLIYYSQIVNDFQKGDIAEGYSVSREKKESFPLTVTSAQKNPTAFYLCASSPRDLGGNTIYFGEGSWLTVV.

This chain uses TRBV4-1 with TRBJ1-2; tentative D call: TRBD1 (6 bases). Germline lookup yields CDR1 MGHRA and CDR2 YSYEKL. Deletions cut 5 bases from V and 4 bases from J, with 17 bases between. The CDR3 spans 15 residues. The CDR3 region is CASSNRPQGLYGYTF. The CDR3 nucleotides read TGCGCCAGCAGCAACCGGCCACAGGGTCTCTATGGCTACACCTTC.

V usage is TRBV6-1 and J usage is TRBJ2-3, with TRBD2 identical over 12 bases. V dropped 5 bases and J dropped 5; count of bases not matched to a gene: 8. Per germline, CDR1 MNHNS and CDR2 SASEGT. The CDR3 covers 16 residues. Written as DNA, the CDR3 is TGTGCCAGCAGTAGGACTAGCGGGGCCCCTGGAGATACGCAGTATTTT. Amino acids: CASSRTSGAPGDTQYF.

The chain joins TRBV6-1 to TRBJ2-3; TRBD1 aligns across 8 bases. Germline CDR1 MNHNS, CDR2 SASEGT. This CDR3 is 17 amino acids long. V trimming: 6 bases; J trimming: 0 bases; junction bases outside the gene matches: 11. The CDR3, as DNA: TGTGCCAGCAGGGACAGGGAGTATCCGTGGAGCACAGATACGCAGTATTTT. Amino acids: CASRDREYPWSTDTQYF.

The chain joins TRBV5-1 to TRBJ2-1; TRBD2 matches 12 bases. After removal of 3 bases from V and 0 bases from J, the junction contained 13 bases not matched to a gene. Looked up from germline, CDR1 is SGHRS and CDR2 is YFSETQ. The CDR3 is made up of 20 amino acids. The CDR3 nucleotides read TGCGCCAGCAGCTCGGGACTAGCGGGCTTACTACAGAGCTCCTACAATGAGCAGTTCTTC. Translated: CASSSGLAGLLQSSYNEQFF.